What follows is one T cell receptor (beta chain) and its context. Sequenced by immunoSEQ multiplex PCR; TCRdb stores in-frame clones only, minus some. The sample consists of roughly 79,000 clones, 95% to 96% of them appearing once. The data were taken from a study of technical replicates of blood from a handful of donors. The germline V gene encodes CDR1 SGHVS and CDR2 FQNEAQ. The CDR3 runs to 17 residues. The ends lost 7 bases at V and 0 bases at J; junction bases unmatched: 8. Sequences were obtained from T cells isolated from PBMCs. V gene TRBV7-8 combines with J gene TRBJ2-6; 8 bases line up with TRBD1. This clonotype originated in a human donor in good health. The CDR3 spells CASTPTGASSGANVLTF. Written as DNA, the CDR3 is TGTGCCAGCACCCCGACAGGGGCTTCCTCTGGGGCCAACGTCCTGACTTTC. Drawing the rest from reference TRBV7-8 and TRBJ2-6, the complete variable domain is GAGVSQSPRYKVAKRGQDVALRCDPISGHVSLFWYQQALGQGPEFLTYFQNEAQLDKSGLPSDRFFAERPEGSVSTLKIQRTQQEDSAVYLCASTPTGASSGANVLTFGAGSRLTVL.